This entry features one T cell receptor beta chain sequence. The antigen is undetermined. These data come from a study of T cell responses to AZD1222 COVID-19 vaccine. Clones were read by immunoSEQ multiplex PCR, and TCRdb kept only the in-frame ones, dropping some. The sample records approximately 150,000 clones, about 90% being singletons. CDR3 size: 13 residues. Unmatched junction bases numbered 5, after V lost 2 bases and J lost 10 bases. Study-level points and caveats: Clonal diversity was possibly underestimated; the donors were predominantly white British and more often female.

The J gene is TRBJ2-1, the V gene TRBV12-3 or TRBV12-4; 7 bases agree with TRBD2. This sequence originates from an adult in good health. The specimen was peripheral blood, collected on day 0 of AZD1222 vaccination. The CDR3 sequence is CASSLSTSAEQFF. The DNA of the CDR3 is TGTGCCAGCAGTTTAAGTACTAGCGCCGAGCAGTTCTTC.